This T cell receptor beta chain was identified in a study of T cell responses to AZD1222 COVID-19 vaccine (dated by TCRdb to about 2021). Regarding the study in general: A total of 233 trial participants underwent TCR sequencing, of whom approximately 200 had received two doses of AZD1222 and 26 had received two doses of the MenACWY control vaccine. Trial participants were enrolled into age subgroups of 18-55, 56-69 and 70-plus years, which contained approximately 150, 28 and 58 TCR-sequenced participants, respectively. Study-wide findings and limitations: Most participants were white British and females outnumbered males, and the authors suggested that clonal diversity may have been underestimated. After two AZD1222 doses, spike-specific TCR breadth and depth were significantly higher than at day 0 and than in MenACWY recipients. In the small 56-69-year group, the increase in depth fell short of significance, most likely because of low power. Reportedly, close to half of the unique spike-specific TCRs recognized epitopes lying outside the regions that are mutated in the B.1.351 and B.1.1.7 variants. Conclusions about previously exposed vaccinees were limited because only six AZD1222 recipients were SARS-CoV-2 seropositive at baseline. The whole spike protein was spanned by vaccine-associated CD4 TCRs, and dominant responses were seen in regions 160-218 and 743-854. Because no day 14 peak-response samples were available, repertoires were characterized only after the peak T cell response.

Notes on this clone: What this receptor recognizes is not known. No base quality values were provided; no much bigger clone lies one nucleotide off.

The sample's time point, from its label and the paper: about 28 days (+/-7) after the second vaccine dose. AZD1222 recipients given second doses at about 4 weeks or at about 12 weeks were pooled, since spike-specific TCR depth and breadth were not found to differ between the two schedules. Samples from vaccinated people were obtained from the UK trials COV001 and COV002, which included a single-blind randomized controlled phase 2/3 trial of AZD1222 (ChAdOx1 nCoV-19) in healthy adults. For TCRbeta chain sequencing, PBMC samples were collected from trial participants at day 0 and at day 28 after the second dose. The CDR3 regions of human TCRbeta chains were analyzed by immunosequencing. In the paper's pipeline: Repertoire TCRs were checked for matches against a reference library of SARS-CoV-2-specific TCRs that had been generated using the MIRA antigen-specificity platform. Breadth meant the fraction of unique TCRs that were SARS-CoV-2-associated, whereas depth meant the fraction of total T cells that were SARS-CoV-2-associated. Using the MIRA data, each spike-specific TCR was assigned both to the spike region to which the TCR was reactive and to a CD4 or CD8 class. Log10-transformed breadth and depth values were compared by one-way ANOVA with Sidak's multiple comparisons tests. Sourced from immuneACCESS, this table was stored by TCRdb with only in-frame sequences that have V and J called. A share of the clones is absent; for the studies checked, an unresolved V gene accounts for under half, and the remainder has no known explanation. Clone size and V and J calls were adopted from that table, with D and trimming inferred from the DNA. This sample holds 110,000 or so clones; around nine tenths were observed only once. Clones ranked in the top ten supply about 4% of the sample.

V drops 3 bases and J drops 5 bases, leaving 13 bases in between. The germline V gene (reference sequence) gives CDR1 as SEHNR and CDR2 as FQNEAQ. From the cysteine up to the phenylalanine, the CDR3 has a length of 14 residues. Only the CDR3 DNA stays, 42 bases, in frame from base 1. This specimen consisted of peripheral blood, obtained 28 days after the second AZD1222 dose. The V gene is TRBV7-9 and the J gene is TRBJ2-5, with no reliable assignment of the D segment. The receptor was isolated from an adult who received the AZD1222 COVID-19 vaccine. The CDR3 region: CASSFRILSETQYF. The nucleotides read TGTGCCAGCAGCTTTCGCATCTTAAGTGAGACCCAGTACTTC. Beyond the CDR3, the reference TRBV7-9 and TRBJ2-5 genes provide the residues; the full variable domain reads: DTGVSQNPRHKITKRGQNVTFRCDPISEHNRLYWYRQTLGQGPEFLTYFQNEAQLEKSRLLSDRFSAERPKGSFSTLEIQRTEQGDSAMYLCASSFRILSETQYFGPGTRLLVL.